The 20 T cell receptor beta chains listed next were all sequenced from one sample in a study of blood T cell repertoires in COVID-19. Some clones are missing from TCRdb's copy, which holds only in-frame ones; the method was immunoSEQ multiplex PCR. The table records fewer than 250,000 clones, 75% to 85% of them present only once. The specimen was peripheral blood. Receptors were obtained from a woman in her 70s with acute or convalescent COVID-19.

The chain links TRBV10-3 to TRBJ2-1; D not resolved. In germline, CDR1 is ENHRY, CDR2 SYGVKD. V was trimmed by 6 bases and J by 9 bases, leaving 12 bases between them. The CDR3 contains 12 residues. In DNA form, the CDR3 reads TGTGCCATCAGCCAGACACGCATTGAGCAGTTCTTC. Translation gives CAISQTRIEQFF.

The chain uses TRBV7-4 and TRBJ1-4, with 10 bases identical to TRBD1. The germline gives CDR1 SGHVT, CDR2 SQSDAQ. CDR3 length: 17 residues. Trimming at V came to 3 bases and at J to 8 bases, leaving 12 bases not matched to a gene. This CDR3 reads CASSFPGQGPEGEKLFF. In DNA, the CDR3 is TGTGCCAGCAGCTTTCCGGGACAGGGGCCTGAAGGGGAAAAACTGTTTTTT.

Comment on this clone: Other DNA sequences in the same sample also yield this CDR3. The chain employs TRBV7-2 and TRBJ2-3, with a weak D call TRBD2 (5 bases). The germline V and J ends were trimmed by 3 bases and 0 bases, with 7 bases remaining between them. Germline lookup yields CDR1 SGHTA and CDR2 FQGNSA. This CDR3 comprises 14 residues. The CDR3 DNA follows: TGTGCCAGCAGCTTGCGGACTAGCACAGATACGCAGTATTTT. Translated: CASSLRTSTDTQYF.

This clone was counted a single time. This chain connects TRBV24-1 to TRBJ2-1; possibly TRBD2 for D (6 bases). Germline CDR1 reads KGHDR; CDR2 reads SFDVKD. Between the trimmed V and J ends, which lost 7 bases and 5 bases, there was a span of 8 bases. This CDR3 has 12 residues. This CDR3 reads CATSGEDNEQFF. The CDR3 coding sequence is TGTGCCACCAGCGGGGAGGACAATGAGCAGTTCTTC.

The chain links TRBV5-8 to TRBJ1-1; D is perhaps TRBD1 (5 bases). The CDR3 has 15 residues. CDR1 and CDR2 (germline): SGHTS, YDEGEE. Trimming removed 0 bases at V and 4 bases at J, with 13 bases between. For the CDR3, the DNA is TGTGCCAGCAGCTTGGTGGGGGGGTACGGCACTGAAGCTTTCTTT. Translated: CASSLVGGYGTEAFF.

This clone was seen only once. This rearrangement joins TRBV5-6 to TRBJ1-3, with D possibly matching TRBD1 (5 bases). V lost 0 bases, J lost 2 bases, and 6 bases lay in between. The CDR3 sequence is 14 residues long. In germline, CDR1 is SGHDT, CDR2 YYEEEE. CDR3 residues: CASSLGQPGNTIYF. The CDR3 DNA is TGTGCCAGCAGCTTGGGACAGCCTGGAAACACCATATATTTT.

This clone was seen ten or more times. The chain uses TRBV5-6 and TRBJ1-4, with TRBD1 identical over 10 bases. CDR1 is SGHDT and CDR2 is YYEEEE in the germline V gene. This CDR3 contains 14 residues. V trimming: 5 bases; J trimming: 10 bases; junction bases outside the gene matches: 8. This CDR3 is CASSRRDRGGKLFF. In DNA form, the CDR3 reads TGTGCCAGCAGTCGCCGGGACAGGGGCGGAAAACTGTTTTTT.

The rearrangement links TRBV11-2 to TRBJ1-5; no firm D call. The germline V and J ends were trimmed by 3 bases and 1 base, with 7 bases remaining between them. Per germline, CDR1 SGHAT and CDR2 FQNNGV. The CDR3 covers 14 residues. The DNA of the CDR3 is TGTGCCAGCAGCTTTGGGCGAAGCAATCAGCCCCAGCATTTT. It codes for CASSFGRSNQPQHF.

V and J are TRBV28 and TRBJ2-5; D perhaps matches TRBD2 (6 bases). CDR1 is MDHEN and CDR2 is SYDVKM in the germline V gene. V dropped 6 bases and J dropped 1 base, with 12 bases sitting between them. The CDR3 has 14 residues. The CDR3 is CASRPGGSQETQYF. The CDR3 region has the DNA TGTGCCAGCAGACCTGGGGGGTCCCAAGAGACCCAGTACTTC. Filled out from reference TRBV28 and TRBJ2-5, the complete variable domain reads DVKVTQSSRYLVKRTGEKVFLECVQDMDHENMFWYRQDPGLGLRLIYFSYDVKMKEKGDIPEGYSVSREKKERFSLILESASTNQTSMYLCASRPGGSQETQYFGPGTRLLVL.

The chain joins TRBV7-2 to TRBJ2-2, with 7 bases that match TRBD2. V dropped 4 bases and J dropped 7; count of bases not matched to a gene: 3. Germline values: CDR1 SGHTA, CDR2 FQGNSA. The CDR3 spans 13 residues. CDR3 coding DNA: TGTGCCAGCAGCTGGACTAGGAGCGGGGAGCTGTTTTTT. Translation gives CASSWTRSGELFF.

This chain joins TRBV6-5 and TRBJ2-7; D may be TRBD1 (6 bases). V was pared by 5 bases and J by 0 bases, with 11 bases between. In germline, CDR1 is MNHEY, CDR2 SVGAGI. The CDR3 runs 14 residues. CDR3 in DNA: TGTGCCAGCAGTCCCCGGACAGTCTCCTACGAGCAGTACTTC. It encodes CASSPRTVSYEQYF.

V usage is TRBV18 and J usage is TRBJ1-1; 7 nucleotides agree with TRBD1. This CDR3 contains 14 residues. The ends lost 5 bases at V and 4 bases at J; junction bases unmatched: 7. Germline lookup yields CDR1 KGHSH and CDR2 LQKENI. The CDR3 is CASSSKGGGTEAFF. The DNA for the CDR3 is TGTGCCAGCTCATCAAAAGGGGGCGGCACTGAAGCTTTCTTT. Looking up the rest from reference TRBV18 and TRBJ1-1 gives the full variable domain: NAGVMQNPRHLVRRRGQEARLRCSPMKGHSHVYWYRQLPEEGLKFMVYLQKENIIDESGMPKERFSAEFPKEGPSILRIQQVVRGDSAAYFCASSSKGGGTEAFFGQGTRLTVV.

CDR3: CASSVGGQSNQPQHF. CDR3 bases: TGTGCCAGCAGCGTAGGGGGGCAGAGCAATCAGCCCCAGCATTTT. The V gene is TRBV9, the J gene TRBJ1-5, with D possibly TRBD1 on 6 matching bases. Trimming cost V 0 bases and J 1 base, with 8 bases left between them. Germline assignment: CDR1 SGDLS and CDR2 YYNGEE. The CDR3 is 15 residues long.

The rearrangement uses TRBV11-2 and TRBJ1-6, with no clear D. The germline V and J ends were trimmed by 1 base and 4 bases, with 8 bases remaining between them. The CDR3 loop spans 15 amino acids. The germline gives CDR1 SGHAT, CDR2 FQNNGV. CDR3 protein: CASSLVRLYNSPLHF. The DNA for the CDR3 is TGTGCCAGCAGCTTAGTCAGGCTTTATAATTCACCCCTCCACTTT. Drawing the rest from reference TRBV11-2 and TRBJ1-6, the complete variable domain is EAGVAQSPRYKIIEKRQSVAFWCNPISGHATLYWYQQILGQGPKLLIQFQNNGVVDDSQLPKDRFSAERLKGVDSTLKIQPAKLEDSAVYLCASSLVRLYNSPLHFGNGTRLTVT.

The chain employs TRBV5-1 and TRBJ2-1; the match to TRBD2 covers 7 bases. Germline V gives CDR1 SGHRS, CDR2 YFSETQ. Trimming cost V 0 bases and J 7 bases; bases outside gene matches: 7. This CDR3 region has 15 residues. CDR3 loop: CASSLEAGEWNEQFF. CDR3 nucleotides: TGCGCCAGCAGCTTGGAGGCGGGGGAATGGAATGAGCAGTTCTTC.

The chain carries TRBV5-8 and TRBJ1-4, with a tentative D call TRBD1 (6 bases). The germline V and J ends were trimmed by 4 bases and 6 bases, with 22 bases remaining between them. The length of the CDR3 is 17 residues. Germline V gene data show CDR1 as SGHTS and CDR2 as YDEGEE. DNA of the CDR3: TGTGCCAGCAGCCCTCAGTCGCGGGGGCGGGTGGATGAAAAACTGTTTTTT. Its protein product is CASSPQSRGRVDEKLFF.

The V call is TRBV2, the J call TRBJ2-7; possibly TRBD2 for D (6 bases). V shed 7 bases and J shed 0 bases, with 16 bases lying between them. Germline V gene lookup returns CDR1 SNHLY and CDR2 FYNNEI. This CDR3 region has 15 residues. CDR3 residues: CASTSAGTISYEQYF. CDR3 in DNA: TGTGCCAGCACCTCGGCGGGGACCATCTCCTACGAGCAGTACTTC.

Only a few counts were recorded for this clone. V is TRBV12-3 or TRBV12-4 and J is TRBJ2-1; 7 nucleotides line up with TRBD2. This CDR3 spans 13 amino acids. V lost 3 bases, J lost 5 bases, and 1 base stayed unmatched. The DNA for the CDR3 is TGTGCCAGCAGTTTTCGGGGGGACAATGAGCAGTTCTTC. Protein sequence: CASSFRGDNEQFF.

This clone was found once. The rearrangement joins TRBV19 to TRBJ1-1; 8 nucleotides agree with TRBD1. The CDR3 runs 14 residues. Losses at the gene ends were 9 bases for V and 2 bases for J; bases not matched to a gene: 8. CDR1 and CDR2 (germline): LNHDA, SQIVND (reference sequence). The CDR3 reads CASKIQGGNTEAFF. CDR3 sequence (DNA): TGTGCCAGCAAAATACAGGGGGGAAACACTGAAGCTTTCTTT. Supplemented by reference TRBV19 and TRBJ1-1, the full variable domain reads DGGITQSPKYLFRKEGQNVTLSCEQNLNHDAMYWYRQDPGQGLRLIYYSQIVNDFQKGDIAEGYSVSREKKESFPLTVTSAQKNPTAFYLCASKIQGGNTEAFFGQGTRLTVV.

The chain carries TRBV6-2 or TRBV6-3 and TRBJ1-2; D is undetermined. This CDR3 comprises 14 residues. Trimming removed 0 bases from V and 4 bases from J, with 9 bases in between. Germline V gives CDR1 MNHEY, CDR2 SVGEGT. The DNA for the CDR3 is TGTGCCAGCAGTTACTCGGAACAGTTCTATGGCTACACCTTC. Amino acids: CASSYSEQFYGYTF.